This TCR beta chain was sequenced for a study of T cell repertoires in cytomegalovirus infection. Study details: Recently identified HLA-C-restricted CMV epitopes and well-studied HLA-B-restricted CMV epitopes were used by the study.

On this clonotype: The antigen is unknown.

TCRdb itself ran the reads through MiXCR, one entry per CDR3 protein. The repertoire includes about half a million distinct CDR3 sequences, around a third of them detected once, and roughly 16% sits in the top ten. Regarding the study as a whole: Cumulative frequency of public TCR beta families picked out carriers of CMV plus the relevant HLA.

The CDR3 consists of 17 residues. Between the trimmed V and J ends, which lost 6 bases and 2 bases, there was a span of 22 bases. CDR1 is DFQATT and CDR2 is SNEGSKA in the germline V gene (reference sequence). J is TRBJ1-4 and V is TRBV20-1; D unresolved. This receptor was obtained from a human donor in good health (CMV status not recorded). Some clones in this sample may be carry-over from other donors' samples. Material: cultured PBMCs, obtained from culture after CMV antigen stimulation. The CDR3 nucleotides are TGCAGTGCCGGGATTATGGGCATCCTCTCGACTAATGAAAAACTGTTTTTT. This sequence encodes CSAGIMGILSTNEKLFF.